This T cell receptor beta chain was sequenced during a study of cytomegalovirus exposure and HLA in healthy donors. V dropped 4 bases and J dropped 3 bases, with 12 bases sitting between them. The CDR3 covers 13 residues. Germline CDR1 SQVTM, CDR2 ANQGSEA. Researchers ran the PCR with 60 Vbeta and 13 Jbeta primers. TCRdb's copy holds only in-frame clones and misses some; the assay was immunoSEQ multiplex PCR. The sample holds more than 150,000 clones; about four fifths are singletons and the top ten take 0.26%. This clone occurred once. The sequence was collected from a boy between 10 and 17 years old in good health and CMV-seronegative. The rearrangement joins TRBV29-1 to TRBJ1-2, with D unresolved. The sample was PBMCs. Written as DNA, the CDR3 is TGCAGCGTTGCTGGGCCTTCGGACTATGGCTACACCTTC. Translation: CSVAGPSDYGYTF.